This TCR beta chain was recovered during a study of identical twins. From the 5' RACE reads, TCRdb called clonotypes with MiXCR, one entry per CDR3 protein. The table includes 690,000 or so distinct CDR3 sequences, over 8.5% detected once. A few counts support this clonotype. Its antigen is as yet unknown. The CDR3 totals 14 residues. CDR1 is ENHRY and CDR2 is SYGVKD in the germline V gene. The germline V and J ends were trimmed by 3 bases and 3 bases, with 9 bases remaining between them. The study's findings and limits: Within cord blood, abundant beta clonotypes carried fewer insertions, but memory repertoires showed no such trend.

The same specimen was also included in a second study, on yellow fever vaccine responses in identical twins.

The source is a woman aged 18 to 35 in good health. The sequencing sample was made of PBMCs. This chain connects TRBV10-3 to TRBJ1-5, with D possibly being TRBD1 (5 bases). DNA for the CDR3: TGTGCCATCAGTGACAGGGTGAACAATCAGCCCCAGCATTTT. The encoded protein is CAISDRVNNQPQHF.